Listed here are 13 T cell receptor beta chains from one sample, sequenced in a study of blood T cell repertoires in COVID-19. Clones were sequenced by immunoSEQ multiplex PCR, and TCRdb holds only the in-frame ones, with some missing. The sample lists 300,000 to 400,000 clones, 89% occurring once. The sequencing sample was made of peripheral blood. The receptors derive from a woman aged 30 to 39 with COVID-19, enrolled during active disease.

The chain employs TRBV18 and TRBJ1-4; no clear D. V was trimmed by 6 bases and J by 3 bases, leaving 11 bases between them. The CDR3 spans 14 residues. CDR1 is KGHSH, CDR2 LQKENI, per germline. Written as DNA, the CDR3 is TGTGCCAGCTCGTTCAGGAGGGCTAATGAAAAACTGTTTTTT. This sequence encodes CASSFRRANEKLFF.

The chain has TRBV19 and TRBJ1-2; D unresolved. Trimming cost V 5 bases and J 8 bases, with 24 bases left between them. CDR1 LNHDA and CDR2 SQIVND come from the germline V gene (reference sequence). This CDR3 is built from 16 residues. CDR3 region: CASSSDWTGPAGGYTF. CDR3 nucleotide sequence: TGTGCCAGTAGTTCAGACTGGACGGGTCCCGCGGGCGGCTACACCTTC.

V usage is TRBV19 and J usage is TRBJ1-3; D is perhaps TRBD1 (6 bases). This CDR3 spans 17 amino acids. Germline V gene sequence: CDR1 LNHDA, CDR2 SQIVND (reference sequence). Trimming shortened V by 5 bases and J by 3 bases, and 20 bases separated the two germline ends. The CDR3 sequence: CASSPYGHGTSGNTIYF. Here the CDR3 DNA reads TGTGCCAGTAGTCCTTACGGACACGGGACAAGTGGAAACACCATATATTTT.

The rearrangement uses TRBV7-6 and TRBJ1-1; 7 positions agree with TRBD1. Unmatched junction bases numbered 7, after V lost 2 bases and J lost 7 bases. This CDR3 is built from 14 residues. Germline V gives CDR1 SGHVS, CDR2 FNYEAQ. CDR3 bases: TGTGCCAGCAGCTTACTTGGGAACAGGGGTGAAGCTTTCTTT. Residues: CASSLLGNRGEAFF.

Points on this clone: Other DNA variants within this sample encode the same CDR3. V usage is TRBV6-5 and J usage is TRBJ1-1; 11 positions agree with TRBD1. The length of the CDR3 is 15 residues. Germline trimming cut 5 bases from V and 0 bases from J; bases unmatched to any gene: 2. Germline assignment: CDR1 MNHEY and CDR2 SVGAGI. DNA of the CDR3: TGTGCCAGCAGTCGGGACAGGGGGATGAACACTGAAGCTTTCTTT. It specifies CASSRDRGMNTEAFF.

With respect to this clone: Compared with germline, one end of the junction differs, possibly owing to a read error. The rearrangement uses TRBV5-4 and TRBJ2-1; 15 nucleotides match TRBD2. The germline gives CDR1 SGHNT, CDR2 YYREEE (reference sequence). The CDR3 extends over 15 amino acids. Here the CDR3 reads CASSHRTSGGAIGVF. The CDR3 DNA is TGTGCCAGCAGCCATCGGACTAGCGGGGGGGCAATCGGGGTCTTC.

In this sample, this clone turned up once. This specimen includes other DNA sequences encoding the same CDR3. This chain joins TRBV2 and TRBJ1-4; 11 positions match TRBD1. J was trimmed by 8 bases and V by 4 bases; bases with no gene match: 3. CDR1 is SNHLY, CDR2 FYNNEI, per germline. The CDR3 length is 14 residues. The CDR3 sequence: CASSGDRGREKLFF. In DNA, the CDR3 is TGTGCCAGCAGTGGGGACAGGGGGAGGGAAAAACTGTTTTTT.

This clone was counted between two and nine times. V and J are TRBV21-1 and TRBJ1-5. TRBV21-1 is termed a pseudogene. CDR3 size: 15 residues. CDR3 sequence: CASSGGWGDNQPQHF. For the CDR3, the DNA is TGTGCCAGCAGCGGCGGGTGGGGGGACAATCAGCCCCAGCATTTT.

J is TRBJ1-1 and V is TRBV28; possibly TRBD1 for D (5 bases). CDR3 length: 12 residues. Germline CDR1 is MDHEN and CDR2 is SYDVKM. V gave up 5 bases and J gave up 11 bases, with 15 bases separating them. The CDR3 here is CASSLPGTGAFF. CDR3 sequence (DNA): TGTGCCAGCAGTCTTCCCGGGACTGGGGCTTTCTTT.

This chain uses TRBV6-2 or TRBV6-3 with TRBJ2-1; TRBD2 matches 7 bases. The germline gives CDR1 MNHEY, CDR2 SVGEGT. The CDR3 covers 17 residues. Trimming cost V 0 bases and J 8 bases; bases outside gene matches: 13. Written as DNA, the CDR3 is TGTGCCAGCAGTTACTCGTTGTCCGCGTGGGAGGGTCATGAGCAGTTCTTC. It yields the protein CASSYSLSAWEGHEQFF.

This rearrangement joins TRBV3-1 (or the pseudogene TRBV3-2) to TRBJ2-5; 12 bases agree with TRBD1. The CDR3 runs 16 residues. The junction had 7 bases not matched to a gene; V was cut back by 3 bases and J by 5 bases. Germline-derived CDR1 and CDR2 are LGHDT and YNNKEL (reference sequence). CDR3 residues: CASSHRDRGLPETQYF. CDR3 DNA: TGTGCCAGCAGCCACCGGGACAGGGGGCTGCCGGAGACCCAGTACTTC.

The rearrangement links TRBV5-6 to TRBJ1-1; 7 bases match TRBD1. This CDR3 has 14 residues. J was trimmed by 1 base and V by 4 bases; bases with no gene match: 4. Germline assignment: CDR1 SGHDT and CDR2 YYEEEE. CDR3 sequence: CASSAQGTNTEAFF. Written as DNA, the CDR3 is TGTGCCAGCAGCGCACAGGGGACGAACACTGAAGCTTTCTTT.

The chain carries TRBV20-1 and TRBJ2-7; 13 bases fit TRBD2. Germline V gives CDR1 DFQATT, CDR2 SNEGSKA (reference sequence). The CDR3 contains 15 residues. With 3 bases clipped from V and 3 bases from J, the junction kept 5 bases outside the gene matches. The CDR3 region is CSASALAGGLYEQYF. The CDR3, as DNA: TGCAGTGCTAGTGCACTAGCGGGGGGGCTCTACGAGCAGTACTTC.